The present T cell receptor beta chain was sequenced within a study of blood T cell repertoires in COVID-19. The overall study: Both acute and convalescent COVID-19 samples were obtained from the United States, Italy and Spain. Sample material is recorded as cDNA or gDNA derived from T cells, B-cell-depleted T cells, or PBMCs.

Per the study methods: Amplification of reference gene primers provided the estimated nucleated cell counts. TCRdb keeps only in-frame clones here, not all; method: immunoSEQ multiplex PCR. The DNA gave D and trimming, while V, J and clone size come from that table. The sample lists roughly 240,000 clones; approximately 82% were seen once. The sequenced sample was peripheral blood. The receptor was derived from a man aged 55 to 70 who had recovered from COVID-19.

This chain's CDR3 is CASSPIRGLGANVLTF. CDR3 in DNA: TGTGCCAGCAGTCCCATAAGGGGGCTAGGGGCCAACGTCCTGACTTTC. This chain links TRBV27 with TRBJ2-6, with 7 bases aligning to TRBD1. The CDR3 spans 16 residues. V shed 5 bases and J 4 bases; nucleotides not matched to a gene: 8. Germline CDR1 reads MNHEY; CDR2 reads SMNVEV (reference sequence).